Shown below are 21 T cell receptor beta chains from a single sample sequenced in a study of human T cells and chemical hapten exposure. The time point here: patch test 1, 2 weeks after DPC sensitization. The sample's treatment: therapeutic diphenylcyclopropenone sensitization with weekly scalp DPC. TCRdb passed the RACE reads through MiXCR, listing each CDR3 protein once. Of approximately 100,000 distinct CDR3 sequences in the sample, 8% to 13% were seen once. Material: whole blood, obtained in connection with sensitization to the hapten diphenylcyclopropenone (DPC). All receptors come from a woman in her forties with alopecia areata. Some clones in this sample may be carry-over from other donors' samples.

V and J are TRBV6-7 and TRBJ2-1; D call uncertain. TRBV6-7 is designated an ORF whose function remains uncertain. V was clipped by 6 bases and J by 0 bases, with 15 bases between them. CDR3 length: 16 amino acids. The chain's CDR3 is CASSLPPISSYNEQFF. The CDR3 DNA sequence: TGTGCCAGCAGCCTTCCCCCTATAAGCTCCTACAATGAGCAGTTCTTC.

The chain couples TRBV19 to TRBJ1-5, with 8 bases matching TRBD1. The CDR3 runs to 15 residues. The germline CDR1 and CDR2 sequences are LNHDA and SQIVND (reference sequence). Germline trimming cut 2 bases from V and 8 bases from J; bases unmatched to any gene: 8. CDR3 loop: CASSIFVTGAEPQHF. For the CDR3, the DNA is TGTGCCAGTAGTATATTCGTGACAGGGGCCGAGCCCCAGCATTTT.

The V gene is TRBV2, the J gene TRBJ1-1; no clear D gene. The CDR3 runs 15 residues. V was shortened by 7 bases and J by 6 bases, with 21 bases between the two germline ends. From germline, CDR1 is SNHLY and CDR2 FYNNEI. CDR3 sequence: CASIPLSPTEPEAFF. The CDR3 DNA follows: TGTGCCAGCATTCCCCTTTCCCCGACCGAGCCTGAAGCTTTCTTT.

In regard to this clonotype: This may come from a read error, since a much larger clone is one base off. This chain links TRBV7-6 with TRBJ1-3; TRBD1 might be the D (6 bases). The CDR3 extends over 18 amino acids. Trimming shortened V by 0 bases and J by 0 bases, and 15 bases separated the two germline ends. CDR1 and CDR2 from the germline V gene are SGHVS and FNYEAQ. The CDR3 DNA reads TGTGCCAGCAGCTTAGCGTTCACCCGGACAGCCTCTGGAAACACCATATATTTT. The encoded protein is CASSLAFTRTASGNTIYF. Full variable domain (outside the CDR3, taken from reference TRBV7-6 and TRBJ1-3): GAGVSQSPRYKVTKRGQDVALRCDPISGHVSLYWYRQALGQGPEFLTYFNYEAQQDKSGLPNDRFSAERPEGSISTLTIQRTEQRDSAMYRCASSLAFTRTASGNTIYFGEGSWLTVV.

This clonotype occurred many times. J is TRBJ1-1 and V is TRBV29-1, with D possibly TRBD1 on 6 matching bases. This CDR3 has 13 amino acids. Trimming stripped 4 bases from V and 2 bases from J, with 11 bases between. Per the germline V gene, CDR1 is SQVTM and CDR2 is ANQGSEA. The CDR3 coding sequence is TGCAGCGTTGGGCGGGGGCAAAACACTGAAGCTTTCTTT. Translated: CSVGRGQNTEAFF.

The chain uses TRBV29-1 and TRBJ2-7, with 7 positions matching TRBD1. The CDR3 has 14 amino acids. V lost 6 bases to trimming and J lost 4 bases; unmatched junction nucleotides: 12. Germline V gene data show CDR1 as SQVTM and CDR2 as ANQGSEA. CDR3 loop: CSVTQGQNLYEQYF. In DNA, the CDR3 is TGCAGCGTCACCCAGGGACAGAATCTGTACGAGCAGTACTTC.

The chain combines TRBV12-3 or TRBV12-4 with TRBJ2-1; no firm D call. Trimming stripped 6 bases from V and 8 bases from J, with 11 bases between. The CDR3 is made up of 12 amino acids. For the CDR3, the DNA is TGTGCCAGCAGACCCTCATGGGATGAGCAGTTCTTC. This encodes CASRPSWDEQFF.

The chain couples TRBV7-2 to TRBJ2-5; 8 positions agree with TRBD2. V dropped 3 bases and J dropped 0; count of bases not matched to a gene: 12. The V gene's germline CDR1 is SGHTA and CDR2 FQGNSA. This CDR3 contains 18 residues. CDR3 region: CASSFGGRLGGYQETQYF. CDR3 DNA: TGTGCCAGCAGCTTTGGCGGGAGGTTAGGGGGGTACCAAGAGACCCAGTACTTC.

The table lists this clonotype with many counts. The chain carries TRBV2 and TRBJ2-4; D possibly corresponds to TRBD2 (6 bases). The ends were cut back, 1 base at V and 6 bases at J, with 13 bases in the middle. The CDR3 spans 15 residues. From germline, CDR1 is SNHLY and CDR2 FYNNEI. This CDR3 is CASSEGDSWGNIQYF. The DNA for the CDR3 is TGTGCCAGCAGTGAAGGGGACTCGTGGGGAAACATTCAGTACTTC.

The chain couples TRBV20-1 to TRBJ2-3, with 7 bases aligning to TRBD2. The trim removed 0 bases at V and 3 bases at J, leaving 9 bases unmatched. Per germline, CDR1 DFQATT and CDR2 SNEGSKA (reference sequence). The CDR3 has 16 amino acids. The CDR3 loop is CSARDRRGGRTDTQYF. The CDR3 DNA sequence: TGCAGTGCTAGAGATCGGCGGGGCGGGAGAACAGATACGCAGTATTTT.

This chain links TRBV30 with TRBJ1-5; weak D call: TRBD1 (5 bases). V shed 1 base and J shed 3 bases, with 13 bases lying between them. CDR3 size: 15 residues. CDR1 is GTSNPN, CDR2 SVGIG, per germline (reference sequence). This chain's CDR3 is CAWSEGLRANQPQHF. CDR3 nucleotide sequence: TGTGCCTGGAGTGAGGGGCTCAGGGCCAATCAGCCCCAGCATTTT. Based on the CDR3 plus reference TRBV30 and TRBJ1-5, the full variable domain is SQTIHQWPATLVQPVGSPLSLECTVEGTSNPNLYWYRQAAGRGLQLLFYSVGIGQISSEVPQNLSASRPQDRQFILSSKKLLLSDSGFYLCAWSEGLRANQPQHFGDGTRLSIL.

This clonotype has ten or more counts. V gene TRBV6-2 or TRBV6-3 combines with J gene TRBJ2-5; D is unclear. Germline values: CDR1 MNHEY, CDR2 SVGEGT. The CDR3 runs 13 residues. Trimming took 2 bases from V and 9 from J, leaving 13 bases between them. The CDR3 DNA is TGTGCCAGCAGTTACATGACTCGCCTGGCCCAGTACTTC. Encoded protein: CASSYMTRLAQYF.

For this clonotype: A read error may explain this, as a much larger clone is one base away. This chain uses TRBV28 with TRBJ2-7, with a tentative D call TRBD2 (7 bases). The germline V gene encodes CDR1 MDHEN and CDR2 SYDVKM. The CDR3 has 14 residues. The CDR3 DNA reads as TGTGCCAGCAGTCTGGGGGGGGCGTCTCACGAGAAGTACTTC. It translates to CASSLGGASHEKYF.

This clonotype has ten or more counts. This chain links TRBV6-1 with TRBJ1-1, with D perhaps TRBD1 (5 bases). Between the trimmed V and J ends, which lost 1 base and 5 bases, there was a span of 14 bases. The CDR3 length is 15 residues. Germline CDR1 MNHNS, CDR2 SASEGT. The CDR3: CASSEVAGLRTEAFF. The CDR3 nucleotides read TGTGCCAGCAGTGAAGTAGCAGGGCTTCGGACTGAAGCTTTCTTT.

At least ten counts were recorded for this clonotype. V and J are TRBV19 and TRBJ2-5; D perhaps matches TRBD1 (5 bases). Germline V gene sequence: CDR1 LNHDA, CDR2 SQIVND (reference sequence). With 5 bases removed from V and 2 bases from J, the gap between germline ends came to 12 bases. The CDR3 sequence is 14 residues long. CDR3 region: CASSPVGRQETQYF. The CDR3 nucleotides read TGTGCCAGTAGTCCAGTGGGGCGGCAAGAGACCCAGTACTTC.

At least ten counts were recorded for this clonotype. This rearrangement joins TRBV29-1 to TRBJ2-5; D ambiguous. V was shortened by 7 bases and J by 5 bases, with 8 bases between the two germline ends. Germline V gene data show CDR1 as SQVTM and CDR2 as ANQGSEA. There are 10 residues in the CDR3. The CDR3 region has the DNA TGCAGCGCAAGACGGGAGACCCAGTACTTC. Amino acid sequence: CSARRETQYF. The whole variable domain, remainder taken from reference TRBV29-1 and TRBJ2-5, is SAVISQKPSRDICQRGTSLTIQCQVDSQVTMMFWYRQQPGQSLTLIATANQGSEATYESGFVIDKFPISRPNLTFSTLTVSNMSPEDSSIYLCSARRETQYFGPGTRLLVL.

This clonotype was detected a few times. The CDR3 DNA sequence: TGTGCCAGCAGTACCAGGGGTCGGGGCTACACCTTC. Protein sequence: CASSTRGRGYTF. J is TRBJ1-2 and V is TRBV12-3 or TRBV12-4, with D possibly matching TRBD1 (6 bases). V was shortened by 5 bases and J by 8 bases, with 12 bases between the two germline ends. CDR3 length: 12 residues.

This chain joins TRBV7-2 and TRBJ1-3; no clear D gene. Trimming cost V 0 bases and J 0 bases, with 6 bases left between them. The CDR3 contains 15 residues. The germline CDR1 and CDR2 sequences are SGHTA and FQGNSA. The CDR3 protein is CASSLAQASGNTIYF. The CDR3 nucleotides read TGTGCCAGCAGCTTAGCGCAGGCCTCTGGAAACACCATATATTTT.

This clonotype showed up many times. CDR3 nucleotides: TGTGCCAGCAGCGCCAACAGTAATGAAGCTTTCTTT. Amino acid sequence: CASSANSNEAFF. The genes are TRBV5-5 and TRBJ1-1; unclear D gene. The CDR3 has 12 amino acids. Trimming shortened V by 4 bases and J by 7 bases, and 11 bases separated the two germline ends. Germline V gene lookup returns CDR1 SGHKS and CDR2 YYEKEE (reference sequence).

This clonotype was detected many times. The J gene is TRBJ1-2, the V gene TRBV29-1; tentative D call: TRBD1 (5 bases). The length of the CDR3 is 15 residues. CDR1 and CDR2 (germline): SQVTM, ANQGSEA. Trimming removed 7 bases from V and 8 bases from J, with 26 bases in between. As DNA, the CDR3 is TGCAGCGCCTCAGGGAGTCTTCAGGCGCGTTCCGGCTACACCTTC. Amino acid sequence: CSASGSLQARSGYTF. The variable domain in full, with the rest retrieved from reference TRBV29-1 and TRBJ1-2, is SAVISQKPSRDICQRGTSLTIQCQVDSQVTMMFWYRQQPGQSLTLIATANQGSEATYESGFVIDKFPISRPNLTFSTLTVSNMSPEDSSIYLCSASGSLQARSGYTFGSGTRLTVV.

The chain recombines TRBV2 with TRBJ1-1; no definite D call. Germline V gene data show CDR1 as SNHLY and CDR2 as FYNNEI. The CDR3 has 15 amino acids. V lost 1 base, J lost 0 bases, and 9 bases lay in between. The CDR3 DNA reads TGTGCCAGCAGTGAAGGGCTGGTACTGAACACTGAAGCTTTCTTT. Its protein is CASSEGLVLNTEAFF.